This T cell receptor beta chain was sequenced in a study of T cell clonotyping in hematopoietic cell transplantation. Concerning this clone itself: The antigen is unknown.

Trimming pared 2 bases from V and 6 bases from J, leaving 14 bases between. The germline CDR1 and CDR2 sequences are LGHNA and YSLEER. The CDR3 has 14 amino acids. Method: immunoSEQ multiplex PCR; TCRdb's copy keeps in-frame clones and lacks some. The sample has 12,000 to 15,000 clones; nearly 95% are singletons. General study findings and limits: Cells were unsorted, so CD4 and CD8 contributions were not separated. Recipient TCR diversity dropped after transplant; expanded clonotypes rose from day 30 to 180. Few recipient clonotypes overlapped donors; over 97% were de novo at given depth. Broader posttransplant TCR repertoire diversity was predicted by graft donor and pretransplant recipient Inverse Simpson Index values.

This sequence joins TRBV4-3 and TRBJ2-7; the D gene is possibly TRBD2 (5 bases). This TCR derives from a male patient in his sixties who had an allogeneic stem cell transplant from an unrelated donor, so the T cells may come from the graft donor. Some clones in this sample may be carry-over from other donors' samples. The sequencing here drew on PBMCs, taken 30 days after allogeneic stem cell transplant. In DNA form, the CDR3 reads TGCGCCAGCAGCCAAACGGGCCTGGGAGCCGAGCAGTACTTC. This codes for CASSQTGLGAEQYF.